This TCR beta chain was captured by sequencing in a study of Tregs in tolerant kidney transplant recipients. Whole-study results and caveats: Few patients were studied, so findings need validation in larger groups.

The germline V gene encodes CDR1 SGHNT and CDR2 YYREEE (reference sequence). CDR3 length equals 15 residues. Trimming took off 0 bases at V and 2 bases at J, with 12 bases between the two ends. Worth noting for this clone: Its target is not known.

Recipients received nonmyeloablative bone marrow transplants from related graft donors, with transient mixed chimerism. Measured with immunoSEQ multiplex PCR; TCRdb has only the in-frame clones, and not every one. The repertoire holds more than 90,000 clones, with 80% to 95% as singletons. The chain has TRBV5-4 and TRBJ2-7; no reliable D call. The receptor was derived from a human patient who received a combined kidney and bone marrow transplant. The T cells may partly be graft donor cells. The specimen was CD4+ T cells from blood (PBMCs), collected 12 months after the transplant. CDR3 sequence reads: CASSLGVAEAYEQYF. The CDR3 nucleotides are TGTGCCAGCAGCTTGGGGGTAGCCGAAGCCTACGAGCAGTACTTC.